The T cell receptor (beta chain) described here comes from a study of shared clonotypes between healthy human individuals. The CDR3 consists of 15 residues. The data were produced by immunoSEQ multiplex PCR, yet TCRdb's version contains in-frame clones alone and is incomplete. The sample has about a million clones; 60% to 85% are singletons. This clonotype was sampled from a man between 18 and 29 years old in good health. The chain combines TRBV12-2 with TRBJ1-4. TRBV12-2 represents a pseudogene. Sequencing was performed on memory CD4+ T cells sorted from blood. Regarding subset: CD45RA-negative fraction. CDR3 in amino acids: CASRSKRGEDEKLFF. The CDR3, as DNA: TGTGCAAGTCGCTCTAAAAGGGGAGAGGATGAAAAACTGTTTTTT.